Listed below are T cell receptor beta chains from one sample, sequenced in a study of T cells after yellow fever vaccination. MiXCR was run by TCRdb on the 5' RACE reads, yielding one entry per CDR3 protein. The sample consists of approximately 160,000 distinct CDR3 sequences, roughly 6.4% of them appearing once. This specimen was CD4+ T cells sorted from PBMCs, taken on the day of the first yellow fever vaccination. Source of these receptors: a young man who received the YFV17D yellow fever vaccine. CDR3s include the opening cysteine and the closing phenylalanine or tryptophan. The order of the fields is J gene, clone size, CDR3 length, V gene, D gene, CDR3 protein, CDR3 DNA. D genes are given only for firm matches. Size is stated for part of the rows, as once, few or many counts, or as a class when the clone is expanded.

j_gene: TRBJ2-3
abundance: few
len: 14
v_gene: TRBV5-1
d_gene: .
CDR3aa: CASSLAERADTQYF
CDR3nt: TGCGCCAGCAGCTTGGCCGAACGCGCAGATACGCAGTATTTT

j_gene: TRBJ2-3
abundance: .
len: 15
v_gene: TRBV5-5
d_gene: .
CDR3aa: CTSSLSSVRGDTQYF
CDR3nt: TGTACCAGCAGCTTGAGTTCCGTGAGGGGAGATACGCAGTATTTT

j_gene: TRBJ1-1
abundance: many
len: 12
v_gene: TRBV12-3/TRBV12-4
d_gene: .
CDR3aa: CASRYTHTEAFF
CDR3nt: TGTGCCAGCAGATATACACACACTGAAGCTTTCTTT

j_gene: TRBJ2-3
abundance: few
len: 13
v_gene: TRBV6-6
d_gene: .
CDR3aa: CASSSGTGDTQYF
CDR3nt: TGTGCCAGCAGTTCCGGGACCGGGGATACGCAGTATTTT

j_gene: TRBJ2-7
abundance: many
len: 15
v_gene: TRBV20-1
d_gene: .
CDR3aa: CSAIGGGQTTYEQYF
CDR3nt: TGCAGTGCCATAGGGGGGGGCCAGACAACCTACGAGCAGTACTTC

j_gene: TRBJ1-1
abundance: few
len: 15
v_gene: TRBV4-3
d_gene: .
CDR3aa: CASSQAGQGNTEAFF
CDR3nt: TGCGCCAGCAGCCAGGCTGGGCAGGGGAACACTGAAGCTTTCTTT

j_gene: TRBJ2-2
abundance: many
len: 15
v_gene: TRBV7-2
d_gene: .
CDR3aa: CASSPQEVNTGELFF
CDR3nt: TGTGCCAGCAGCCCCCAGGAGGTCAACACCGGGGAGCTGTTTTTT

j_gene: TRBJ2-1
abundance: many
len: 16
v_gene: TRBV6-2/TRBV6-3
d_gene: TRBD1
CDR3aa: CASSYRRGGGSNEQFF
CDR3nt: TGTGCCAGCAGTTATAGGAGAGGGGGCGGAAGCAATGAGCAGTTCTTC

j_gene: TRBJ1-2
abundance: few
len: 16
v_gene: TRBV7-2
d_gene: .
CDR3aa: CASSPWERGPGYGYTF
CDR3nt: TGTGCCAGCAGCCCTTGGGAACGAGGGCCCGGCTATGGCTACACCTTC

j_gene: TRBJ2-2
abundance: few
len: 14
v_gene: TRBV9
d_gene: .
CDR3aa: CASSAGTVPGELFF
CDR3nt: TGTGCCAGCAGCGCCGGGACTGTTCCCGGGGAGCTGTTTTTT

j_gene: TRBJ2-4
abundance: many
len: 13
v_gene: TRBV4-1
d_gene: .
CDR3aa: CASSQDQKNIQYF
CDR3nt: TGCGCCAGCAGCCAAGATCAGAAAAACATTCAGTACTTC

j_gene: TRBJ1-1
abundance: many
len: 17
v_gene: TRBV5-1
d_gene: .
CDR3aa: CASSTAGTARLNTEAFF
CDR3nt: TGCGCCAGCAGCACCGCAGGTACGGCACGACTGAACACTGAAGCTTTCTTT

j_gene: TRBJ2-5
abundance: few
len: 18
v_gene: TRBV18
d_gene: TRBD2
CDR3aa: CASSPFRQRGGRMETQYF
CDR3nt: TGTGCCAGCTCACCATTTCGTCAGCGGGGAGGCCGAATGGAGACCCAGTACTTC

j_gene: TRBJ2-3
abundance: many
len: 14
v_gene: TRBV5-1
d_gene: TRBD1
CDR3aa: CASSLAGGMDTQYF
CDR3nt: TGCGCCAGCAGCTTAGCAGGGGGCATGGATACGCAGTATTTT

j_gene: TRBJ1-6
abundance: many
len: 14
v_gene: TRBV4-3
d_gene: .
CDR3aa: CASSQDGGNSPLHF
CDR3nt: TGCGCCAGCAGCCAAGATGGGGGGAATTCACCCCTCCACTTT

j_gene: TRBJ1-1
abundance: many
len: 13
v_gene: TRBV12-3/TRBV12-4
d_gene: .
CDR3aa: CASSETQGTEAFF
CDR3nt: TGTGCCAGCAGCGAAACACAGGGCACTGAAGCTTTCTTT

j_gene: TRBJ2-5
abundance: .
len: 18
v_gene: TRBV11-2
d_gene: TRBD2
CDR3aa: CASSLSPPGAGGQETQYF
CDR3nt: TGTGCCAGCAGCTTATCCCCCCCCGGGGCGGGGGGCCAAGAGACCCAGTACTTC

j_gene: TRBJ2-5
abundance: many
len: 14
v_gene: TRBV5-1
d_gene: .
CDR3aa: CASSLGSRVDTQYF
CDR3nt: TGCGCCAGCAGCTTGGGAAGCAGGGTTGACACCCAGTACTTC

j_gene: TRBJ1-2
abundance: many
len: 12
v_gene: TRBV28
d_gene: .
CDR3aa: CASSLEDYGYTF
CDR3nt: TGTGCCAGCAGTTTAGAAGATTATGGCTACACCTTC

j_gene: TRBJ1-1
abundance: .
len: 15
v_gene: TRBV18
d_gene: .
CDR3aa: CASSPRQAEGTEAFF
CDR3nt: TGTGCCAGCTCACCACGCCAGGCCGAGGGCACTGAAGCTTTCTTT

j_gene: TRBJ2-3
abundance: .
len: 18
v_gene: TRBV5-1
d_gene: TRBD2
CDR3aa: CASSLETSGGFATDTQYF
CDR3nt: TGCGCCAGCAGCCTGGAGACTAGCGGGGGGTTTGCCACAGATACGCAGTATTTT

j_gene: TRBJ1-5
abundance: many
len: 12
v_gene: TRBV20-1
d_gene: TRBD1
CDR3aa: CSARQGGQPQHF
CDR3nt: TGCAGTGCTCGGCAGGGGGGTCAGCCCCAGCATTTT

j_gene: TRBJ2-7
abundance: .
len: 16
v_gene: TRBV4-3
d_gene: TRBD1
CDR3aa: CASSQVPDRGSYEQYF
CDR3nt: TGCGCCAGCAGCCAAGTACCCGACAGGGGATCCTACGAGCAGTACTTC